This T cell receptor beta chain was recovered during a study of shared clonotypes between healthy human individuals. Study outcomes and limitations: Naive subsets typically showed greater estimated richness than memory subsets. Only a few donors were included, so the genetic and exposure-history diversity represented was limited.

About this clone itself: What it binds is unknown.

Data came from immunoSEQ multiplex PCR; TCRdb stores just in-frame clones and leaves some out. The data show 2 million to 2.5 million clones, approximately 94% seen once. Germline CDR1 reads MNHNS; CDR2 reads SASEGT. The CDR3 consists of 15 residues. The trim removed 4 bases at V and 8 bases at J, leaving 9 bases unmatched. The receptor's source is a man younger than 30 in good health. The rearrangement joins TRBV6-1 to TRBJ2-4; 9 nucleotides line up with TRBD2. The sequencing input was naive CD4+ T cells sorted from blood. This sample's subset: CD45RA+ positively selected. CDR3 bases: TGTGCCAGCAGTGCAGCCGGGACTAGCAGGGACATTCAGTACTTC. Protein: CASSAAGTSRDIQYF.